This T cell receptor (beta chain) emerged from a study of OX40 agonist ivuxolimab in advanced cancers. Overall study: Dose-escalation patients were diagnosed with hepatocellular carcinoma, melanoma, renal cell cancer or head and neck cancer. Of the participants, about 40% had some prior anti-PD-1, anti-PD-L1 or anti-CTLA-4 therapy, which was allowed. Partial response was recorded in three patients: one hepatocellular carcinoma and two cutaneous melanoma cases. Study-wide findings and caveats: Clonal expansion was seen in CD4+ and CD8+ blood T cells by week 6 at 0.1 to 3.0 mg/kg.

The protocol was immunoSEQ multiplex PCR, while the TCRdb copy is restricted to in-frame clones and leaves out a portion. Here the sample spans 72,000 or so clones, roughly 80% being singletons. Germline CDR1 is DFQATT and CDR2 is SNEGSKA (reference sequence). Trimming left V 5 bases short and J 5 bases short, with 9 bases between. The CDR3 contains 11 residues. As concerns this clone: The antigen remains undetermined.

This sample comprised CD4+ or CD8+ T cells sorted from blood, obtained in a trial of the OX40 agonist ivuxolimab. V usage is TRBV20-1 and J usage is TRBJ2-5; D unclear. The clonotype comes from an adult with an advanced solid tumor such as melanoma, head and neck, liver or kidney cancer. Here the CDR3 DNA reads TGCAGTGCTGCCCGTGGCGAGACCCAGTACTTC. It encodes CSAARGETQYF.